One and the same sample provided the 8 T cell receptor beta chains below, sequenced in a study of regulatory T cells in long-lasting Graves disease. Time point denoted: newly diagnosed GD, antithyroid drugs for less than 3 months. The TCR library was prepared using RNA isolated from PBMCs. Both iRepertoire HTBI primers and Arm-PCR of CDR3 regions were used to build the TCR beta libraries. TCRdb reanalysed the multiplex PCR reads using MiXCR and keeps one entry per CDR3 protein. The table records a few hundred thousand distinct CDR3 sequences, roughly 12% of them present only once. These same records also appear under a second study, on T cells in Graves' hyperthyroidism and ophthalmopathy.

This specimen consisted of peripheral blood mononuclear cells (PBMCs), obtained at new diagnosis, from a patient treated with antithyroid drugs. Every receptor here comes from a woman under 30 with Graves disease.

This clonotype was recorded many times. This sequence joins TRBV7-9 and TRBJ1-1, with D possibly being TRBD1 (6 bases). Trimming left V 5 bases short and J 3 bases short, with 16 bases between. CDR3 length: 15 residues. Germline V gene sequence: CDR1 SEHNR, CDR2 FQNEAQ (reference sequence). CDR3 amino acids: CASSRIGGGYTEAFF. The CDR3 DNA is TGTGCCAGCAGCCGGATAGGGGGGGGGTACACTGAAGCTTTCTTT.

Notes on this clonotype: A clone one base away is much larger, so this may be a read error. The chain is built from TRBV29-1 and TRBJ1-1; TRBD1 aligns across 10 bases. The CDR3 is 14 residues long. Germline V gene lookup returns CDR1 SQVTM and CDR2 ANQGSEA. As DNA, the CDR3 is TGCAGCGTTGCAGGGACAGGGGTGAACACTGAAGCTTCCTTT. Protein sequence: CSVAGTGVNTEASF. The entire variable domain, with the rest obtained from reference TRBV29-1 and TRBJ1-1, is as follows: SAVISQKPSRDICQRGTSLTIQCQVDSQVTMMFWYRQQPGQSLTLIATANQGSEATYESGFVIDKFPISRPNLTFSTLTVSNMSPEDSSIYLCSVAGTGVNTEASFGQGTRLTVV.

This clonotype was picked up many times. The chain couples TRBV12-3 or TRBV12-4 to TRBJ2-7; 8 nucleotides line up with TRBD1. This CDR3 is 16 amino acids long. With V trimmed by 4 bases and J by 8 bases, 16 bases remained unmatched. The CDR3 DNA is TGTGCCAGCAGTTCTACAGGGGGGCCTAGATCGTACAAGCAGTACTTC. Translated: CASSSTGGPRSYKQYF.

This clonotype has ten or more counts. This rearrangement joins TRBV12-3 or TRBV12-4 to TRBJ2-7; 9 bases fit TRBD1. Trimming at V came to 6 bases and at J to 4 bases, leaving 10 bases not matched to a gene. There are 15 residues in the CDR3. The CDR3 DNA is TGTGCCAGCAGGGGGGACAGGGTTCTCCCTTACGAGCAGTACGTC. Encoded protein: CASRGDRVLPYEQYV.

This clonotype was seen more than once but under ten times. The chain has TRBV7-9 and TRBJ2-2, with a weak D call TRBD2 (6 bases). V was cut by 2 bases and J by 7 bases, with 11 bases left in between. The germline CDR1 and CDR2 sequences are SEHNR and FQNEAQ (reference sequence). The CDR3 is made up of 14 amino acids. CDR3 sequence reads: CASSLTGEVGELFF. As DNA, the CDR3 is TGTGCCAGCAGCTTAACGGGGGAGGTCGGGGAGCTGTTTTTT.

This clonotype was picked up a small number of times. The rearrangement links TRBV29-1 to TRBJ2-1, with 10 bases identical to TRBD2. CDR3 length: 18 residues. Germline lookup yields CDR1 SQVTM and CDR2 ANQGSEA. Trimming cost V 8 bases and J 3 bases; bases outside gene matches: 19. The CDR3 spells CSTARVAGGPSIYNEQFF. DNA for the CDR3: TGCAGCACGGCCAGAGTAGCGGGAGGTCCATCTATCTACAATGAGCAGTTCTTC.

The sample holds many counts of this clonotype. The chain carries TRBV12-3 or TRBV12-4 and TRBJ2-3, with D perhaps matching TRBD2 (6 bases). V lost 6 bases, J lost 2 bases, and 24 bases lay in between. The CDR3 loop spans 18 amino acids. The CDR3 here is CASRGRRTGERTTDTQYF. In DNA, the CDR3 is TGTGCCAGCAGGGGGCGAAGGACGGGGGAGCGGACCACAGATACGCAGTATTTT.

The CDR3 reads CASSLNEGDNQPQHF. For the CDR3, the DNA is TGTGCCAGCAGCCTAAATGAGGGTGACAATCAGCCCCAGCATTTT. The V call is TRBV5-5, the J call TRBJ1-5, with D hard to call. The CDR3 contains 15 residues. Germline V CDR1 and CDR2: SGHKS, YYEKEE (reference sequence). Trimming took 4 bases from V and 3 from J, leaving 14 bases between them.